What follows are 10 T cell receptor beta chains derived from one specimen sequenced in a study of shared clonotypes between healthy human individuals. The assay was immunoSEQ multiplex PCR, and TCRdb's table has in-frame clones only and misses some. The sample consists of around 2.5 million clones, 93% of them appearing once. Material: naive CD4+ T cells from PBMCs. Regarding subset: CD45RA+ positively selected. These receptors all come from a man between 18 and 35 years old in good health. Some clones in this sample may be carry-over from other donors' samples.

Comments on this clone: Other DNA sequences in the same sample also yield this CDR3. This chain joins TRBV4-3 and TRBJ1-1; D remains unclear. The germline V gene has CDR1 LGHNA and CDR2 YSLEER. V gave up 0 bases and J gave up 0 bases, with 2 bases separating them. The CDR3 length is 13 residues. The CDR3 nucleotides read TGCGCCAGCAGCCAAGAAATGAACACTGAAGCTTTCTTT. Amino acid sequence: CASSQEMNTEAFF.

The chain uses TRBV6-5 and TRBJ2-7, with D tentatively TRBD2 (5 bases). CDR1 is MNHEY, CDR2 SVGAGI, per germline. This CDR3 spans 14 amino acids. V was pared by 1 base and J by 2 bases, with 9 bases between. The CDR3 region has the DNA TGTGCCAGCAGTTACTATGGAGGAACCTACGAGCAGTACTTC. It yields the protein CASSYYGGTYEQYF.

The chain combines TRBV18 with TRBJ2-2, with D tentatively TRBD1 (6 bases). The length of the CDR3 is 18 residues. Trimming removed 3 bases at V and 1 base at J, with 18 bases between. In germline, CDR1 is KGHSH, CDR2 LQKENI. CDR3 nucleotides: TGTGCCAGCTCACCCCTTGATAGGGGGAGCAGGAACACCGGGGAGCTGTTTTTT. It yields the protein CASSPLDRGSRNTGELFF.

The chain joins TRBV28 to TRBJ1-5; D not resolved. The V end was cut by 0 bases, the J end by 0 bases, with 9 bases between. CDR1 is MDHEN and CDR2 is SYDVKM in the germline V gene. The CDR3 is 16 amino acids. The CDR3 sequence: CASSLWRGFSNQPQHF. In DNA form, the CDR3 reads TGTGCCAGCAGTTTATGGCGGGGATTTAGCAATCAGCCCCAGCATTTT.

As concerns this clone: The sample has other DNA sequences that encode this CDR3 too. V usage is TRBV7-3 and J usage is TRBJ2-3; D uncertain. V shed 5 bases and J shed 0 bases, with 6 bases lying between them. CDR3 size: 13 residues. Germline CDR1 and CDR2: SGHTA and FQGTGA. The CDR3 DNA sequence: TGTGCCAGCAGCCCCCCCAGCACAGATACGCAGTATTTT. As protein: CASSPPSTDTQYF.

The genes are TRBV25-1 and TRBJ2-2; D gene unclear. Trimming removed 8 bases at V and 3 bases at J, with 16 bases between. CDR3 length equals 15 residues. CDR1 is MGHDK, CDR2 SYGVNS, per germline. The CDR3: CASAFTTEYTGELFF. CDR3 bases: TGTGCCAGCGCCTTTACGACGGAATACACCGGGGAGCTGTTTTTT.

This clone occurred once. This rearrangement joins TRBV7-2 to TRBJ2-7, with TRBD2 as a possible D gene (7 bases). Trimming cost V 1 base and J 2 bases, with 15 bases left between them. Germline V CDR1 and CDR2: SGHTA, FQGNSA. CDR3 size: 16 residues. The CDR3 here is CASSLEAGRGAYEQYF. The CDR3 DNA reads as TGTGCCAGCAGCTTAGAGGCAGGGAGGGGGGCCTACGAGCAGTACTTC.

The rearrangement uses TRBV6-1 and TRBJ2-5, with D hard to call. This CDR3 has 13 residues. CDR1 MNHNS and CDR2 SASEGT come from the germline V gene. V was trimmed by 6 bases and J by 5 bases, leaving 13 bases between them. This CDR3 is CASSEVQEETQYF. CDR3 coding DNA: TGTGCCAGCAGCGAGGTTCAGGAGGAGACCCAGTACTTC.

This clone was found once. The genes are TRBV18 and TRBJ2-7; no clear D gene. The V and J ends lost 0 bases and 2 bases respectively, with 11 bases between them. The CDR3 sequence is 15 residues long. Germline assignment: CDR1 KGHSH and CDR2 LQKENI. CDR3 nucleotide sequence: TGTGCCAGCTCACCACCGTCAAGAACGACCTACGAGCAGTACTTC. Its protein product is CASSPPSRTTYEQYF.

The chain joins TRBV5-1 to TRBJ2-1, with 11 bases matching TRBD2. The trim removed 3 bases at V and 12 bases at J, leaving 14 bases unmatched. Germline CDR1 SGHRS, CDR2 YFSETQ. The CDR3 is made up of 16 amino acids. In DNA form, the CDR3 reads TGCGCCAGCAGCTCCATTCTAGCGGGAGGACCAATAGGGCAGTTCTTC. Encoded protein: CASSSILAGGPIGQFF.